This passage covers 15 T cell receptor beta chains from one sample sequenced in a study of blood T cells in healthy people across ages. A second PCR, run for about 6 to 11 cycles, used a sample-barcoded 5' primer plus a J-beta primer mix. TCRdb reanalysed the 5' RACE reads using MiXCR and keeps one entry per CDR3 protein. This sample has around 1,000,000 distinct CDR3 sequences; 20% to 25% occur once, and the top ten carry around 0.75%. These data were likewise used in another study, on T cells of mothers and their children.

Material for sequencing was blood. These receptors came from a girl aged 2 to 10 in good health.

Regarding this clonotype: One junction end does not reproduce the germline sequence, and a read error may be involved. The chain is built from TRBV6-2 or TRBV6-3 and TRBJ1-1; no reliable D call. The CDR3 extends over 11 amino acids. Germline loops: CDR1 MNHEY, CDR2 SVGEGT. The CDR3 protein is CASSYYESAFF. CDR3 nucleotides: TGTGCCAGCAGCTACTACGAAAGCGCTTTCTTT.

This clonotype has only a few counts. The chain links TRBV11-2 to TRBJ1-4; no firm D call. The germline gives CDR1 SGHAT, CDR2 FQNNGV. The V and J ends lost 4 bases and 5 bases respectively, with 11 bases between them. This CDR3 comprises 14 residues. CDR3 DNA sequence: TGTGCCAGCAGCTCATGGGCCGAAAATGAAAAACTGTTTTTT. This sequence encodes CASSSWAENEKLFF.

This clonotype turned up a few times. As DNA, the CDR3 is TGCGCCAGCAGCCACGACGGGTACGAGCAGTACTTC. This sequence encodes CASSHDGYEQYF. V is TRBV4-3 and J is TRBJ2-1; D is unresolved. TRBJ2-7 explains the end of the DNA better; the J call may be wrong. The CDR3 sequence is 12 residues long. The germline V gene encodes CDR1 LGHNA and CDR2 YSLEER.

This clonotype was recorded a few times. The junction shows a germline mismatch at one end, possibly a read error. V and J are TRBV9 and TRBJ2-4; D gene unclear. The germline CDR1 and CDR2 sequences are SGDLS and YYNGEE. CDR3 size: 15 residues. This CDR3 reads CANSADLSLGNIQYF. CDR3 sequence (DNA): TGTGCCAACAGCGCGGACCTGTCCCTAGGGAACATTCAGTACTTC. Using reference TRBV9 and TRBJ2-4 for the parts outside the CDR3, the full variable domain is DSGVTQTPKHLITATGQRVTLRCSPRSGDLSVYWYQQSLDQGLQFLIQYYNGEERAKGNILERFSAQQFPDLHSELNLSSLELGDSALYFCANSADLSLGNIQYFGAGTRLSVL.

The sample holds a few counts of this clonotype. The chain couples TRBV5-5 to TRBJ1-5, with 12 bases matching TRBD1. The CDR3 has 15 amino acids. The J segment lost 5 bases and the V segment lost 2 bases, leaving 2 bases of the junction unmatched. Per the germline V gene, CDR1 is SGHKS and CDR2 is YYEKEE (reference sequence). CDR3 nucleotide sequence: TGTGCCAGCAGCTTAAGGGACAGGGGGCATCAGCCCCAGCATTTT. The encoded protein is CASSLRDRGHQPQHF.

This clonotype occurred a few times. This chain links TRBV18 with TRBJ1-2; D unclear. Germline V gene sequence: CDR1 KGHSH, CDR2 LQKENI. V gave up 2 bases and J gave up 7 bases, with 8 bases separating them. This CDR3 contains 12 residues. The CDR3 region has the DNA TGTGCCAGCTCACCAGCCAGCGGTGGCTACACCTTC. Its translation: CASSPASGGYTF.

CDR3 sequence: CASSQSSGRWTDTQYF. CDR3 in DNA: TGTGCCAGCAGCCAATCAAGCGGGAGATGGACAGATACGCAGTATTTT. V and J are TRBV11-2 and TRBJ2-3, with 8 positions matching TRBD2. Germline V CDR1 and CDR2: SGHAT, FQNNGV. CDR3 length: 16 residues. V was clipped by 5 bases and J by 3 bases; unmatched bases: 10.

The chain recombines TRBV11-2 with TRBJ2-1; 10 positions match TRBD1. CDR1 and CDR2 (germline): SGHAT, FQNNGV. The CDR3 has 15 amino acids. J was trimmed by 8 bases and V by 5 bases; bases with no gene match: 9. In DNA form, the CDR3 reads TGTGCCAGCAGCCGTCCCGGGACAGGGGTCTATGAGCAGTTCTTC. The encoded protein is CASSRPGTGVYEQFF.

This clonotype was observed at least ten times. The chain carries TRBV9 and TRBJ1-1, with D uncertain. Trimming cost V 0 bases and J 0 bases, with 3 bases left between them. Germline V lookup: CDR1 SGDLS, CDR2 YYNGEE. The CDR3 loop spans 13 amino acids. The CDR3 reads CASSVEMNTEAFF. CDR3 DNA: TGTGCCAGCAGCGTAGAGATGAACACTGAAGCTTTCTTT.

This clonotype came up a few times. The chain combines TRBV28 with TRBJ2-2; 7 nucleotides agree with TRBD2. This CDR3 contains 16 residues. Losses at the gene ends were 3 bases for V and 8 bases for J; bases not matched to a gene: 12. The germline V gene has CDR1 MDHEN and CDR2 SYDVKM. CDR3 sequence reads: CASSLLGGFPAGELFF. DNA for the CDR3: TGTGCCAGCAGTTTGCTGGGAGGGTTCCCGGCTGGGGAGCTGTTTTTT. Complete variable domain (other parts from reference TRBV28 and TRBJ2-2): DVKVTQSSRYLVKRTGEKVFLECVQDMDHENMFWYRQDPGLGLRLIYFSYDVKMKEKGDIPEGYSVSREKKERFSLILESASTNQTSMYLCASSLLGGFPAGELFFGEGSRLTVL.

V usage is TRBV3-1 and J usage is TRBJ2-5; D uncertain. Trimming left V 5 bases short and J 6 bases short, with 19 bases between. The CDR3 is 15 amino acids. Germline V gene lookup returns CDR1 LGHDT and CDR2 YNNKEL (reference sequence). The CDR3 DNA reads TGTGCCAGCAGCTCTCACATGGGGTTGGCGCAGACCCAGTACTTC. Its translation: CASSSHMGLAQTQYF.

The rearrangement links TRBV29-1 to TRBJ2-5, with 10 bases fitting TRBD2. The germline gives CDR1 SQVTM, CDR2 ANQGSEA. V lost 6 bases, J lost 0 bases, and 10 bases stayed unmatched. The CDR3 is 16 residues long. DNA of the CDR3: TGCAGCGTGCGTGGGCTCAGCGGGAGGGACCAAGAGACCCAGTACTTC. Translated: CSVRGLSGRDQETQYF.

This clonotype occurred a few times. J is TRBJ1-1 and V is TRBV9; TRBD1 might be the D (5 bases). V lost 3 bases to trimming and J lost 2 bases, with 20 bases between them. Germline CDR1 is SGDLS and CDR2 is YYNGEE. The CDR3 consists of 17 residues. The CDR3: CASSEGVGRPGNTEAFF. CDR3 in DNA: TGTGCCAGCAGCGAAGGAGTGGGACGACCCGGAAACACTGAAGCTTTCTTT.

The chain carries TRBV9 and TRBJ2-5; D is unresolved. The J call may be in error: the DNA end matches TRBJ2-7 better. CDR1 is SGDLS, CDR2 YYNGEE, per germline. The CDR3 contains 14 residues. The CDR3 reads CASSVAGKGYEQYF. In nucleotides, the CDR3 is TGTGCCAGCAGCGTAGCTGGGAAGGGCTACGAGCAGTACTTC.

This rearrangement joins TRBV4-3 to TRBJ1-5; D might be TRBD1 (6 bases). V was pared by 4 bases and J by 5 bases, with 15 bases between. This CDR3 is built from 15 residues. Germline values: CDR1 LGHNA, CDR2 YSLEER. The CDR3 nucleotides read TGCGCCAGCAGCCGGAACCGGGACACTGATCAGCCCCAGCATTTT. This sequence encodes CASSRNRDTDQPQHF.